The sequence of this TCR beta chain was determined in a study of T cell responses to AZD1222 COVID-19 vaccine. As concerns this clone: No antigen is known for it.

General study results and limits: Reports say nearly half of spike-specific TCRs go after unmutated variant regions. Mapped onto spike, vaccine-associated CD4 TCRs spanned it and were dominant at 160-218 and 743-854.

Using immunoSEQ multiplex PCR, the repertoire was profiled, and TCRdb retains in-frame clones only, with some absent. Of about 150,000 clones listed, approximately 90% are singletons. The sequence came from an adult in good health. The specimen was peripheral blood, collected on day 0 of AZD1222 vaccination.

This CDR3 is CATNYGTGDHNSPLHF. The CDR3 DNA reads TGTGCCACCAATTACGGGACAGGGGATCACAATTCACCCCTCCACTTT. The chain joins TRBV5-6 to TRBJ1-6; 10 bases map to TRBD1. The V gene's germline CDR1 is SGHDT and CDR2 YYEEEE. There are 16 residues in the CDR3. Germline trimming cut 9 bases from V and 7 bases from J; bases unmatched to any gene: 13.